This T cell receptor beta chain was found in a study of CD8 T cells in ankylosing spondylitis (dated by TCRdb to 2015 to 2018). With regard to the full study: T cell receptor beta repertoires were profiled in healthy donors and ankylosing spondylitis patients so that disease-linked TCR variants could be found. Samples of peripheral blood were taken, and for ankylosing spondylitis patients, synovial fluid was collected as well. The whole study cohort included under 140 healthy donors and about two dozen ankylosing spondylitis patients. What the research found in general, with its limitations: The disease-linked clones showed a CD8+ phenotype and occurred at relatively low frequencies in peripheral blood. A TCR beta motif made up of under ten highly homologous amino acid variants appeared to be characteristic of blood from ankylosing spondylitis patients. Some motif variants were previously reported in synovial fluid and blood of reactive arthritis patients, suggesting common disease-initiation mechanisms. Significant enrichment of the disease-linked clones was reported in matched synovial fluid samples from ankylosing spondylitis patients.

Concerning this clonotype: Its cognate antigen has yet to be identified. Per-nucleotide qualities are absent, and no much larger clonotype sits a single base away.

The sequencer was an Illumina HiSeq 2500. Quantitative 5'-RACE with molecular barcodes was used to prepare TCR beta libraries. The authors' analysis ran thus. To identify disease-linked TCR variants, a new computational method was used, one built on a probabilistic model of VDJ rearrangement. TCRdb took the public reads, trimmed them with fastp at Q25, ran MiXCR for clone calling and kept in-frame beta chains. Rows merge per CDR3 protein into single entries with the most common DNA and genes. TCRdb's processing, not the authors' own work, is the source of the V and J calls. Across this sample there are fewer than 750,000 distinct CDR3 sequences, with 15% to 20% seen only once. Jointly, the top ten make up under 20% of the sample. The germline V gene yields SGHRS for CDR1 and YFSETQ for CDR2. The CDR3 sequence holds 16 residues, the cysteine and phenylalanine included. Just CDR3 DNA is preserved here, 48 bases in frame from base 1. Clipping removes 4 bases from V and 5 bases from J, with 11 as the unmatched junction base count.

The sequenced sample was blood, either unsorted or a sorted T cell fraction (not recorded which). This sequence was found in a male donor with ankylosing spondylitis. This chain joins TRBV5-1 to TRBJ2-5; 10 central bases correspond to TRBD2. The nucleotide sequence reads TGCGCCAGCAGCCCCGGGGCTAGCGGGGGTGTGGAGACCCAGTACTTC. The translation is CASSPGASGGVETQYF.